This TCR beta chain appears in the sequencing data of a study of naive and memory T cell subsets. This CDR3 comprises 18 residues. Germline CDR1 MDHEN, CDR2 SYDVKM. V shed 3 bases, J shed 1 base, and the junction held 14 bases outside the gene matches. The beta constant-region primer was an equimolar mix of two oligonucleotides covering TRBC1 and TRBC2. MiXCR was run by TCRdb on the UMI-ligation and nested PCR reads, yielding one entry per CDR3 protein. The data contain roughly 140,000 distinct CDR3 sequences, 17% of them seen just once; the ten biggest clones take up 0.14% to 0.15%. The specimen was naive CD4+ T cells from blood. The J gene is TRBJ2-7, the V gene TRBV28, with TRBD2 matching over 8 bases. This TCR came from a human donor in good health. The CDR3 region is CASSLFEFGGGRSYEQYF. Written as DNA, the CDR3 is TGTGCCAGCAGTTTGTTCGAGTTTGGTGGCGGGAGGTCCTACGAGCAGTACTTC.